The 3 T cell receptor beta chains below were found in one sample sequenced in a study of cytomegalovirus exposure and HLA in healthy donors. This PCR relied on a set of 60 Vbeta primers and 13 Jbeta primers. Repertoires were generated with immunoSEQ multiplex PCR, while TCRdb's copy carries only in-frame clones and drops some. This table holds 100,000 to 150,000 clones, approximately 68% found once. The sequenced sample consisted of PBMCs. These receptors all stem from a man aged 25-45 years in good health and CMV-seropositive.

CDR3 loop: CASSPRLAAGEQFF. The DNA of the CDR3 is TGTGCCAGCAGCCCTCGACTAGCGGCAGGGGAGCAGTTCTTC. The chain carries TRBV14 and TRBJ2-1, with 9 nucleotides matching TRBD2. Trimming removed 4 bases from V and 10 bases from J; junction bases left unmatched: 8. The germline CDR1 and CDR2 sequences are SGHDN and FVKESK. The CDR3 runs 14 residues. The full variable domain, rest sourced from reference TRBV14 and TRBJ2-1, is EAGVTQFPSHSVIEKGQTVTLRCDPISGHDNLYWYRRVMGKEIKFLLHFVKESKQDESGMPNNRFLAERTGGTYSTLKVQPAELEDSGVYFCASSPRLAAGEQFFGPGTRLTVL.

V usage is TRBV28 and J usage is TRBJ1-5; D is unresolved. This CDR3 spans 11 amino acids. The germline CDR1 and CDR2 sequences are MDHEN and SYDVKM. V gave up 6 bases and J gave up 4 bases, with 4 bases separating them. In DNA, the CDR3 is TGTGCCAGCAGCATTAATCAGCCCCAGCATTTT. Its translation is CASSINQPQHF.

The chain carries TRBV5-6 and TRBJ2-6; no definite D call. Germline CDR1 and CDR2: SGHDT and YYEEEE. V lost 0 bases to trimming and J lost 11 bases, with 12 bases between them. This CDR3 has 14 residues. As DNA, the CDR3 is TGTGCCAGCAGCTTGGGTACGGGTGTCTACGTCCTGACTTTC. Translation: CASSLGTGVYVLTF.